The following is a TCR beta chain sequence with its context. The sample is drawn from a study of sequential checkpoint blockade in melanoma. Study summary: Randomization was 1:1 between first-line nivolumab→ipilimumab and ipilimumab→nivolumab. After both sequences, patients received maintenance nivolumab.

Indicated treatment: randomized to nivolumab then ipilimumab (arm A) or the reverse (arm B). DNA-damaging chemotherapy had not been given to any patient beforehand. From thawed PBMCs, live CD3+CD8+ cells negative for CD19 and CD56 were sorted. Sequencing was performed with immunoSEQ multiplex PCR; in TCRdb, only in-frame clones are kept and a portion is missing. This sample has approximately 28,000 clones, with 83% found just once. V was cut by 4 bases and J by 7 bases, with 20 bases left in between. Germline assignment: CDR1 LGHNA and CDR2 YSLEER. The CDR3 sequence is 17 residues long. The TCR originated in a human donor with melanoma. The sequences come from CD8+ T cells sorted from blood (inferred from file names), collected from a patient given nivolumab and ipilimumab in sequence. This chain links TRBV4-3 with TRBJ1-6; D is possibly TRBD1 (6 bases). The CDR3 nucleotides read TGCGCCAGCAGCCCCGGCGGGGGGCTAGACCCAAATTCACCCCTCCACTTT. It is translated as CASSPGGGLDPNSPLHF.